This paragraph reports one T cell receptor beta chain. Its recognized antigen is unknown. One base away there is no much larger clone; base qualities are not given. The record originates from a study of blood T cell repertoires in COVID-19 (dated by TCRdb to the early 2020s). About the full investigation: The collaborator samples originated in the United States, Italy and Spain and spanned the acute and convalescent phases of COVID-19. Samples were obtained from the ongoing ImmuneRACE study (first 160 participants) and from approximately 1,200 subjects provided by 6 global collaborators. Where HLA class I and class II types were available, the types were taken from metadata supplied by the sample provider, not from assay-based typing. The material from the prospective study consisted of cDNA or gDNA derived from T cells, B-cell-depleted T cells, or PBMCs. The repertoires were released in a freely available public database meant as a resource for research on the immune response to SARS-CoV-2. The dataset comprised deeply sampled blood TCRbeta repertoires from subjects exposed to, actively infected with, or recovered from COVID-19. Sample metadata almost always included a de-identified subject ID, COVID-19 status, age in years and sex.

TCRbeta CDR3 regions were amplified from genomic DNA using the immunoSEQ Assay, a bias-controlled multiplex PCR. The authors' pipeline ran thus. The number of nucleated cells in each sample was estimated by amplification of reference gene primers within the assay. Sequence reads were collapsed and filtered to measure the absolute abundance of every unique TCRbeta CDR3 rearrangement. For each sample, productive Simpson clonality was calculated as the square root of Simpson's diversity index over productive rearrangements. Imported from immuneACCESS, the table was reduced by TCRdb to in-frame sequences with V and J called. These copies leave out some clones; in studies compared against another copy, an unresolved V gene accounts for under half, and the cause of the remainder is not known. V and J calls and clone size are as listed in that table; D and trimming were resolved from the DNA. The sample yields 210,000 or so clones; around 90% were counted once. About 6.7% of the sample is held by the ten biggest clonotypes.

Overall study results and their limits: Clinical and demographic metadata were provided uncurated, with the amount varying by source and participant.

Each collaborating institution followed its own protocols to collect whole blood in K2EDTA tubes. For TCRbeta analysis, collaborators shipped samples as frozen whole blood, isolated PBMCs, or DNA extracted from either of those sample types. The sequenced material came from peripheral blood. This receptor was taken from a middle-aged man with acute or convalescent COVID-19.

At the DNA level, the sequence is TGTGCCAGCAGGAAGGGACTAGCGGGGAAAAGCTCCTACGAGCAGTACTTC. Protein translation: CASRKGLAGKSSYEQYF. Recombination connected TRBV2 to TRBJ2-7; TRBD2 fits 13 bases in the junction. Trimmed from V: 6 bases; trimmed from J: 0 bases; junction bases lacking a gene match: 8. The CDR1 and CDR2 encoded by the germline V gene are SNHLY and FYNNEI. Including the terminal cysteine and phenylalanine, the CDR3 comprises 17 residues. The read is trimmed to its CDR3 DNA, 51 bases read in frame from base 1.